The 21 T cell receptor beta chains reported below all come from one sample, sequenced in a study of T-cell memory formation after mild COVID-19. TCRdb re-called the 5' RACE reads through MiXCR, storing one row per CDR3 protein. This repertoire shows fewer than 250,000 distinct CDR3 sequences, 27% found once; its top ten account for around 10%. Sequenced input: PBMCs or a T cell subset sorted from them (not recorded which). The receptor source for this set is an adult woman who had mild COVID-19 (a few samples of this study predate the infection). Cell type and time point are not known.

In this sample, this clonotype turned up a few times. This chain joins TRBV12-3 or TRBV12-4 and TRBJ1-1; possibly TRBD1 for D (5 bases). The CDR3 is 16 amino acids. V was trimmed by 8 bases and J by 4 bases, leaving 23 bases between them. For the CDR3, the DNA is TGTGCCAGCGGAAGTTGGGTGGGACCTCGGGGCACTGAAGCTTTCTTT. Protein sequence: CASGSWVGPRGTEAFF.

The gene calls are TRBV21-1 and TRBJ2-1; TRBD2 is the table's D call and was not checked against the DNA. TRBV21-1 is designated a pseudogene. The CDR3 runs 15 residues. The CDR3 protein is CAIQQRGGAYNEQFF. DNA for the CDR3: TGTGCCATCCAGCAGCGGGGGGGAGCGTACAATGAGCAGTTCTTC.

This clonotype turned up a few times. The J gene is TRBJ2-2, the V gene TRBV7-9, with D possibly being TRBD1 or TRBD2 (5 bases each). This CDR3 is built from 15 residues. V was cut by 2 bases and J by 3 bases, with 10 bases left in between. Looked up from germline, CDR1 is SEHNR and CDR2 is FQNEAQ (reference sequence). In DNA, the CDR3 is TGTGCCAGCAGCTTAAACCGGGACCACACCGGGGAGCTGTTTTTT. This gives the protein CASSLNRDHTGELFF. Full variable domain (outside the CDR3, taken from reference TRBV7-9 and TRBJ2-2): DTGVSQNPRHKITKRGQNVTFRCDPISEHNRLYWYRQTLGQGPEFLTYFQNEAQLEKSRLLSDRFSAERPKGSFSTLEIQRTEQGDSAMYLCASSLNRDHTGELFFGEGSRLTVL.

The rearrangement links TRBV5-1 to TRBJ2-3; 7 nucleotides line up with TRBD1. Trimming at V came to 3 bases and at J to 1 base, leaving 2 bases not matched to a gene. The CDR3 consists of 14 residues. CDR1 and CDR2 (germline): SGHRS, YFSETQ. DNA for the CDR3: TGCGCCAGCAGCTCCGGGACAGGCACAGATACGCAGTATTTT. It encodes CASSSGTGTDTQYF.

The chain carries TRBV20-1 and TRBJ2-7; 14 nucleotides line up with TRBD2. This CDR3 contains 16 residues. Germline lookup yields CDR1 DFQATT and CDR2 SNEGSKA (reference sequence). V lost 5 bases and J lost 3; bases outside the gene matches: 9. The CDR3: CSAAGTSGRALYEQYF. The CDR3 DNA reads TGCAGTGCTGCCGGGACTAGCGGGAGAGCCCTCTACGAGCAGTACTTC.

This clonotype was recorded many times. The CDR3 DNA reads as TGTGCCAGCAGCTCGTTAGCGGGAGGAAGGACAGATACGCAGTATTTT. It is translated as CASSSLAGGRTDTQYF. The J gene is TRBJ2-3, the V gene TRBV7-9; 10 nucleotides align to TRBD2. CDR1 and CDR2 from the germline V gene are SEHNR and FQNEAQ (reference sequence). This CDR3 is 16 amino acids long. V lost 4 bases, J lost 3 bases, and 7 bases stayed unmatched.

This clonotype was picked up a small number of times. This sequence joins TRBV20-1 and TRBJ2-1; 11 bases match TRBD2. With V trimmed by 4 bases and J by 0 bases, 11 bases remained unmatched. Germline-derived CDR1 and CDR2 are DFQATT and SNEGSKA (reference sequence). This CDR3 spans 18 amino acids. In nucleotides, the CDR3 is TGCAGTGCTACAGGGACTAGCGGAACCAGGGGCTCCTACAATGAGCAGTTCTTC. Residues: CSATGTSGTRGSYNEQFF.

The chain joins TRBV2 to TRBJ2-5; D is unclear. Germline CDR1 is SNHLY and CDR2 is FYNNEI. The V and J ends lost 6 bases and 4 bases respectively, with 3 bases between them. The CDR3 sequence is 10 residues long. The CDR3 bases are TGTGCCAGCAGATCAGAGACCCAGTACTTC. This encodes CASRSETQYF.

This clonotype was counted many times. The CDR3 DNA reads as TGTGCCAGCAGTGAAGTCGACAGGGGTCAAAGCTCCTACGAGCAGTACTTC. Its translation is CASSEVDRGQSSYEQYF. V is TRBV2 and J is TRBJ2-7, with TRBD1 matching 8 bases. The CDR3 is made up of 17 amino acids. Looked up from germline, CDR1 is SNHLY and CDR2 is FYNNEI. V shed 1 base and J 0 bases; nucleotides not matched to a gene: 8.

This clonotype has just a few counts. This chain links TRBV2 with TRBJ2-4, with D tentatively TRBD1 or TRBD2 (6 bases each). The CDR3 totals 17 residues. Germline-derived CDR1 and CDR2 are SNHLY and FYNNEI. V was clipped by 5 bases and J by 3 bases, with 20 bases between them. CDR3: CASSTQSGASGKNIQYF. The CDR3 region has the DNA TGTGCCAGCAGTACCCAATCGGGGGCGAGTGGCAAAAACATTCAGTACTTC.

This clonotype was observed at least ten times. The V gene is TRBV7-2, the J gene TRBJ2-3, with D tentatively TRBD1 (6 bases). Germline values: CDR1 SGHTA, CDR2 FQGNSA. The CDR3 has 17 amino acids. The germline V and J ends were trimmed by 5 bases and 4 bases, with 22 bases remaining between them. The CDR3 here is CASSVRRGGGAADTQYF. Here the CDR3 DNA reads TGTGCCAGCAGCGTCCGACGAGGGGGTGGAGCGGCAGATACGCAGTATTTT.

Written as DNA, the CDR3 is TGTGCCAGCAGCCCTCCGACAGGGACCTATGGCTACACCTTC. Amino acid sequence: CASSPPTGTYGYTF. J is TRBJ1-2 and V is TRBV3-1; TRBD1 aligns across 7 bases. V dropped 4 bases and J dropped 4; count of bases not matched to a gene: 6. Germline CDR1 reads LGHDT; CDR2 reads YNNKEL (reference sequence). The CDR3 contains 14 residues.

This clonotype turned up a few times. The V call is TRBV2, the J call TRBJ2-7; D perhaps matches TRBD1 (5 bases). V lost 2 bases, J lost 0 bases, and 11 bases lay in between. Germline V gene lookup returns CDR1 SNHLY and CDR2 FYNNEI. CDR3 length equals 15 residues. The CDR3 region is CASSEQGSVSYEQYF. Here the CDR3 DNA reads TGTGCCAGCAGTGAACAGGGATCTGTCTCCTACGAGCAGTACTTC.

The genes are TRBV5-6 and TRBJ2-1, with TRBD2 matching over 7 bases. V trimming: 0 bases; J trimming: 3 bases; junction bases outside the gene matches: 3. Germline-derived CDR1 and CDR2 are SGHDT and YYEEEE. The CDR3 is made up of 15 amino acids. The CDR3 protein is CASSLALADYNEQFF. The CDR3 DNA follows: TGTGCCAGCAGCTTGGCCCTAGCGGACTACAATGAGCAGTTCTTC.

Only a few counts were recorded for this clonotype. This chain joins TRBV20-1 and TRBJ2-3, with TRBD2 identical over 12 bases. The CDR3 is made up of 14 amino acids. After removal of 5 bases from V and 6 bases from J, the junction contained 6 bases not matched to a gene. CDR1 is DFQATT and CDR2 is SNEGSKA in the germline V gene (reference sequence). The CDR3 sequence: CSAGSTSGSDTQYF. CDR3 sequence (DNA): TGCAGTGCTGGGTCGACTAGCGGGAGCGATACGCAGTATTTT.

The V gene is TRBV29-1, the J gene TRBJ2-4; D unresolved. With 5 bases removed from V and 1 base from J, the gap between germline ends came to 15 bases. Germline V lookup: CDR1 SQVTM, CDR2 ANQGSEA. This CDR3 comprises 15 residues. The CDR3 nucleotides read TGCAGCGTTAAACCCCAAACTCACGCCAAAAACATTCAGTACTTC. Protein: CSVKPQTHAKNIQYF.

V usage is TRBV20-1 and J usage is TRBJ2-1; D is ambiguous. Trimming cost V 6 bases and J 0 bases, with 6 bases left between them. The CDR3 spans 12 residues. The germline gives CDR1 DFQATT, CDR2 SNEGSKA (reference sequence). In DNA, the CDR3 is TGCAGTGCCGCGGCCTCCTACAATGAGCAGTTCTTC. Translating it yields CSAAASYNEQFF.

This chain joins TRBV7-9 and TRBJ2-1; TRBD1 is a possible D gene (7 bases). Looked up from germline, CDR1 is SEHNR and CDR2 is FQNEAQ (reference sequence). This CDR3 has 14 residues. Trimming cost V 6 bases and J 5 bases, with 14 bases left between them. As DNA, the CDR3 is TGTGCCAGCAGGGCGGGGACAGCTAACAATGAGCAGTTCTTC. Translation: CASRAGTANNEQFF.

This clonotype was seen a few times. The chain recombines TRBV3-1 with TRBJ2-5; TRBD2 matches at 13 bases. Germline values: CDR1 LGHDT, CDR2 YNNKEL (reference sequence). The CDR3 has 16 amino acids. V was pared by 1 base and J by 5 bases, with 4 bases of the junction left unmatched. DNA of the CDR3: TGTGCCAGCAGCCAAGTTACTAGCGGGAGGGGGGAGACCCAGTACTTC. Translating gives CASSQVTSGRGETQYF.

The J gene is TRBJ2-2, the V gene TRBV5-1; no firm D call. V lost 6 bases and J lost 6, with 12 bases in between. Germline-derived CDR1 and CDR2 are SGHRS and YFSETQ. This CDR3 has 13 amino acids. CDR3: CASKEIQSGELFF. CDR3 bases: TGCGCCAGCAAAGAGATACAGTCCGGGGAGCTGTTTTTT.

This clonotype has a single count. The chain links TRBV9 to TRBJ2-7, with TRBD2 matching over 7 bases. The CDR3 has 15 amino acids. Trimming cost V 3 bases and J 2 bases; bases outside gene matches: 8. Germline lookup yields CDR1 SGDLS and CDR2 YYNGEE. The CDR3 sequence: CASSAAGGGTYEQYF. The CDR3 region has the DNA TGTGCCAGCAGCGCCGCGGGCGGGGGAACCTACGAGCAGTACTTC. The full variable domain, in which reference TRBV9 and TRBJ2-7 provide the parts outside the CDR3, is DSGVTQTPKHLITATGQRVTLRCSPRSGDLSVYWYQQSLDQGLQFLIQYYNGEERAKGNILERFSAQQFPDLHSELNLSSLELGDSALYFCASSAAGGGTYEQYFGPGTRLTVT.